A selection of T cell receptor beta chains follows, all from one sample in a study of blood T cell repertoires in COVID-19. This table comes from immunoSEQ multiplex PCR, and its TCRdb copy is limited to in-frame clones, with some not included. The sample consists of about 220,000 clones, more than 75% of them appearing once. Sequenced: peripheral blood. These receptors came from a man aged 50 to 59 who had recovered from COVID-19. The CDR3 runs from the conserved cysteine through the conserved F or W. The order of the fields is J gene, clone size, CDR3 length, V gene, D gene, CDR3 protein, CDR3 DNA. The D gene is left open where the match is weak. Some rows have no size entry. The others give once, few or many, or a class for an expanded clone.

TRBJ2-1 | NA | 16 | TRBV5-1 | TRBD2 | CASSMTSGGTYNEQFF | TGCGCCAGCAGCATGACTAGCGGAGGGACCTACAATGAGCAGTTCTTC
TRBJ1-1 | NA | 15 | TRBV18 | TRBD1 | CASSPGTGRNTEAFF | TGTGCCAGCTCACCCGGGACAGGGCGGAATACTGAAGCTTTCTTT
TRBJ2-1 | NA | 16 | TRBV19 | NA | CASSIGAETVYNEQFF | TGTGCCAGTAGTATAGGCGCGGAAACGGTCTACAATGAGCAGTTCTTC
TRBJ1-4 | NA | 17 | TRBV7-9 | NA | CASSSTTGSGTNEKLFF | TGTGCCAGCAGCTCAACGACAGGTTCAGGCACTAATGAAAAACTGTTTTTT
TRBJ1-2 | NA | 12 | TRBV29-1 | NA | CSVGAVNYGYTF | TGCAGCGTTGGGGCAGTAAACTATGGCTACACCTTC
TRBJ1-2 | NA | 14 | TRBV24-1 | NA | CATSDNGVVYGYTF | TGTGCCACCAGTGATAACGGGGTTGTCTATGGCTACACCTTC
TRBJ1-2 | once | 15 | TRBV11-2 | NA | CASSLDRVWDYGYTF | TGTGCCAGCAGCTTAGACAGGGTCTGGGACTATGGCTACACCTTC
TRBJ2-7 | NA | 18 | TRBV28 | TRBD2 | CASSTGGVPTGGSYEQYF | TGTGCCAGCAGCACCGGGGGGGTACCGACCGGTGGGTCCTACGAGCAGTACTTC
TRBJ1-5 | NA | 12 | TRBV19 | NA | CATRVLGQPQHF | TGTGCCACTCGCGTCCTGGGCCAGCCCCAGCATTTT
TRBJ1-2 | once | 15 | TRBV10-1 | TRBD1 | CASSAGTGVDYGYTF | TGCGCCAGCAGTGCCGGGACAGGGGTCGACTATGGCTACACCTTC
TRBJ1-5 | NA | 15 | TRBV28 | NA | CASSTAGEGNQPQHF | TGTGCCAGCAGCACCGCAGGGGAAGGCAATCAGCCCCAGCATTTT
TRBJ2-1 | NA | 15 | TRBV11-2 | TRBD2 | CASSSWLAGDNEQFF | TGTGCCAGCAGCTCATGGCTAGCGGGAGACAATGAGCAGTTCTTC
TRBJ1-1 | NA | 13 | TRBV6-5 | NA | CASSRTVNTEAFF | TGTGCCAGCAGCCGGACAGTTAACACTGAAGCTTTCTTT
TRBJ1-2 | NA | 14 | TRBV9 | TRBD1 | CASSVRDSALGYTF | TGTGCCAGCAGCGTCCGGGACAGTGCTCTCGGCTACACCTTC
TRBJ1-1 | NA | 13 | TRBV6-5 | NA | CASTMTGNTEAFF | TGTGCCAGCACCATGACAGGGAACACTGAAGCTTTCTTT
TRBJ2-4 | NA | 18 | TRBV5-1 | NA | CASSILANQPGAKNIQYF | TGCGCCAGCAGCATTCTAGCGAACCAACCGGGAGCCAAAAACATTCAGTACTTC
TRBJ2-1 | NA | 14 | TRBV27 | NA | CASRSLGTPSEQFF | TGTGCCAGCAGGTCCCTGGGGACTCCCAGTGAGCAGTTCTTC
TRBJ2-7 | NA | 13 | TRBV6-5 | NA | CASSRSGTYEQYF | TGTGCCAGCAGTCGGAGCGGAACCTACGAGCAGTACTTC
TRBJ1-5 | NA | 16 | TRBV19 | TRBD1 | CASSPPTGGIYQPQHF | TGTGCCAGTAGCCCACCGACAGGGGGCATTTATCAGCCCCAGCATTTT
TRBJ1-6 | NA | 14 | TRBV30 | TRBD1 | CAWATPPRGRSLHF | TGTGCCTGGGCGACCCCTCCCAGGGGGAGGTCCCTCCACTTT
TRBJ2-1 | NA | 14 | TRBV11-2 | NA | CASSFALGGNEQFF | TGTGCCAGCAGCTTTGCCCTAGGGGGCAATGAGCAGTTCTTC
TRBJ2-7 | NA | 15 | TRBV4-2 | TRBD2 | CASSLGTSGFYEQYF | TGTGCCAGCAGCCTAGGGACTAGCGGTTTCTACGAGCAGTACTTC
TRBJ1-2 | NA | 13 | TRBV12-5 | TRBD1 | CASGLGQGRGYTF | TGTGCTAGTGGTCTGGGACAGGGAAGGGGCTACACCTTC
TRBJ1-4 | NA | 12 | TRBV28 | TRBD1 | CASGTAYEKLFF | TGTGCCAGCGGGACAGCCTATGAAAAACTGTTTTTT
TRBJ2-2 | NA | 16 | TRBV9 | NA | CASSVIGAENTGELFF | TGTGCCAGCAGCGTAATTGGAGCGGAGAACACCGGGGAGCTGTTTTTT
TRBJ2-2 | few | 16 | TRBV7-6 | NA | CASSLDSFLDTGELFF | TGTGCCAGCAGCCTTGACAGCTTTTTGGACACCGGGGAGCTGTTTTTT
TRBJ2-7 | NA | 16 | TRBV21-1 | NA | CASSPEPGQSSYEQYF | TGTGCCAGCAGCCCGGAGCCGGGACAAAGCTCCTACGAGCAGTACTTC
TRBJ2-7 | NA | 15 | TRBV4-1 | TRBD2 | CASSYSTSGSYEQYF | TGCGCCAGCAGCTACTCGACTAGCGGGTCCTACGAGCAGTACTTC
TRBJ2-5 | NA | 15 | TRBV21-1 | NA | CASSRLAGGQETQYF | TGTGCCAGCAGTCGACTAGCGGGAGGCCAAGAGACCCAGTACTTC
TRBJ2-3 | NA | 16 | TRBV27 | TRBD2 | CASSFTSGRAPDTQYF | TGTGCCAGCAGTTTTACTAGCGGGAGGGCCCCAGATACGCAGTATTTT
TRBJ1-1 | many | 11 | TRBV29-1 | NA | CSVRREAEAFF | TGCAGCGTTCGCAGGGAAGCAGAAGCTTTCTTT
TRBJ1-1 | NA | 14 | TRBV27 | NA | CASSQYDRLSEAFF | TGTGCCAGCAGTCAATACGACAGGTTATCTGAAGCTTTCTTT
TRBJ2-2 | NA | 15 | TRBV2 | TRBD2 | CASSLAGVNTGELFF | TGTGCCAGCAGTCTAGCGGGAGTGAACACCGGGGAGCTGTTTTTT
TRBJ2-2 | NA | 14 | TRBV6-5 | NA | CASSYGALAGELFF | TGTGCCAGCAGTTACGGGGCGCTGGCCGGGGAGCTGTTTTTT
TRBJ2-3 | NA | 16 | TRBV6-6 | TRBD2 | CASSYPGLTSTDTQYF | TGTGCCAGCAGTTATCCGGGACTAACTAGCACAGATACGCAGTATTTT
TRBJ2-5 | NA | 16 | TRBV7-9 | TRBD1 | CASSQHRGLGDETQYF | TGTGCCAGCAGCCAACACAGGGGGCTGGGGGATGAGACCCAGTACTTC
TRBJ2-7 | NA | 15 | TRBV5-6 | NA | CASSLAGRDFYEQYF | TGTGCCAGCAGCTTGGCCGGGCGGGACTTTTACGAGCAGTACTTC
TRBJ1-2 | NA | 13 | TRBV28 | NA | CASSYRSSRGYTF | TGTGCCAGCAGTTACCGATCTTCGAGGGGCTACACCTTC
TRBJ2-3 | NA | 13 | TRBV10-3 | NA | CAISGSLRDTQYF | TGTGCCATCAGTGGGTCCCTGCGAGATACGCAGTATTTT
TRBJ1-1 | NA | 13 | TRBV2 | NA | CASSEARSSDAFF | TGTGCCAGCAGTGAAGCGCGGTCATCCGACGCTTTCTTT
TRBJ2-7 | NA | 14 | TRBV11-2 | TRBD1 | CASSFGQGIYEQYF | TGTGCCAGCAGCTTTGGACAGGGAATCTACGAGCAGTACTTC
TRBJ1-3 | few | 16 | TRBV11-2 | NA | CASSLEGGISGNTIYF | TGTGCCAGCAGCTTGGAGGGGGGGATCTCTGGAAACACCATATATTTT
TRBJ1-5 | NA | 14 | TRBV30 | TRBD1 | CAWSRQGGNQPQHF | TGTGCCTGGAGTCGGCAGGGGGGAAATCAGCCCCAGCATTTT
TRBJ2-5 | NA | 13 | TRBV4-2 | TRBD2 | CASRREGGETQYF | TGTGCCAGCAGGAGGGAGGGCGGAGAGACCCAGTACTTC
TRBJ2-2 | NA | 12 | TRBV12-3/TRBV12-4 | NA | CASRVYPGELFF | TGTGCCAGCCGCGTGTACCCCGGGGAGCTGTTTTTT
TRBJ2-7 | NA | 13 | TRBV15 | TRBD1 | CATSSGQGREQYF | TGTGCCACCAGCTCTGGACAGGGTCGGGAGCAGTACTTC
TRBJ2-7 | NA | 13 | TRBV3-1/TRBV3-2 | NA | CASSPPGIYEQYF | TGTGCCAGCAGCCCGCCGGGTATCTACGAGCAGTACTTC
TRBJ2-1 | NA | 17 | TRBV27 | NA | CASRSAGRGVGQREQFF | TGTGCCAGCAGGAGCGCCGGTCGCGGGGTAGGTCAACGTGAGCAGTTCTTC